This T cell receptor beta chain was sequenced for a study of T cell repertoires in cytomegalovirus infection. Findings of the study overall: What dominated the ex vivo response were HLA-C-restricted CMV-specific TCR beta clonotypes.

Ten or more counts support this clonotype. The antigen remains unidentified. TCRdb ran MiXCR on the reads and lists one entry per CDR3 protein. This table holds about 330,000 distinct CDR3 sequences, over 7.5% found once. Trimming at V came to 1 base and at J to 1 base, leaving 6 bases not matched to a gene. The germline V gene has CDR1 SGHVS and CDR2 FNYEAQ. The CDR3 covers 18 residues. This chain links TRBV7-6 with TRBJ2-1, with 11 bases matching TRBD2. The specimen was PBMCs. This clonotype was obtained from a human donor in good health (CMV status not recorded). Some clones in this sample may be carry-over from other donors' samples. CDR3 DNA sequence: TGTGCCAGCAGCTTAGGAAATTTAGCGGGAGGGTCCTACAATGAGCAGTTCTTC. Its translation is CASSLGNLAGGSYNEQFF.